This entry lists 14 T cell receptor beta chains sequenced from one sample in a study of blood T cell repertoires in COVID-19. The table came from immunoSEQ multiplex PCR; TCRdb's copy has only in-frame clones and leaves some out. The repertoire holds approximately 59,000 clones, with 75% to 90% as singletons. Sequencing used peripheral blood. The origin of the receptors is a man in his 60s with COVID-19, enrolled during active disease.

As DNA, the CDR3 is TGTGCAAGTCACGATGGGGGGTTTAGCAATCAGCCCCAGCATTTT. Protein sequence: CASHDGGFSNQPQHF. This rearrangement joins TRBV19 to TRBJ1-5, with D maybe TRBD1 (5 bases). The CDR3 totals 15 residues. CDR1 LNHDA and CDR2 SQIVND come from the germline V gene (reference sequence).

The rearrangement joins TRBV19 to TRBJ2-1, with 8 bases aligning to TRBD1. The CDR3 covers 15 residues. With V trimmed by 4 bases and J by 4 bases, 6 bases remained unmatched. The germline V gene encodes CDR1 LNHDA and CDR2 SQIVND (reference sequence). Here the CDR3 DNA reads TGTGCCAGTAGTACCAAGACAGGGGCATACAATGAGCAGTTCTTC. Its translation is CASSTKTGAYNEQFF.

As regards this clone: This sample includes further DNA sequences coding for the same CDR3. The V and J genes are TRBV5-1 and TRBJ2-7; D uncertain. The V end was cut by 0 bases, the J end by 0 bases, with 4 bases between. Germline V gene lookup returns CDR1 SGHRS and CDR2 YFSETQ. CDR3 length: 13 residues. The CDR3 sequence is CASSLDGSYEQYF. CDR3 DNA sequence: TGCGCCAGCAGCTTGGACGGCTCCTACGAGCAGTACTTC.

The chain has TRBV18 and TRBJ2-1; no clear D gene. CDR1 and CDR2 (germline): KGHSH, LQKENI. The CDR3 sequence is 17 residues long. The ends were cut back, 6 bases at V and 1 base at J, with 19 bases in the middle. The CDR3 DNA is TGTGCCAGCTCCCCTGGTAAGCCCGTTCGGTCCTACAATGAGCAGTTCTTC. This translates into CASSPGKPVRSYNEQFF. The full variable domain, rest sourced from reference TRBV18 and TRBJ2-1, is NAGVMQNPRHLVRRRGQEARLRCSPMKGHSHVYWYRQLPEEGLKFMVYLQKENIIDESGMPKERFSAEFPKEGPSILRIQQVVRGDSAAYFCASSPGKPVRSYNEQFFGPGTRLTVL.

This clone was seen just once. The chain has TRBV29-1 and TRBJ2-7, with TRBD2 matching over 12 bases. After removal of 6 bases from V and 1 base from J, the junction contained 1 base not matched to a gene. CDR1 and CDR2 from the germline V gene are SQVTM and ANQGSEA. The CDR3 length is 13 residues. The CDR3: CSVTSGGSYEQYF. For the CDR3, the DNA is TGCAGCGTCACTAGCGGGGGGTCCTACGAGCAGTACTTC.

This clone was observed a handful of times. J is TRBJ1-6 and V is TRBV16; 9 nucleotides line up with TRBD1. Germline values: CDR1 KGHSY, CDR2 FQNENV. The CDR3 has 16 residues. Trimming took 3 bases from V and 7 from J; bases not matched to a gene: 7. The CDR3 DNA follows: TGTGCCAGCAGCCAGTCGTCAGGGACAGGGAATTCACCCCTCCACTTT. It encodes CASSQSSGTGNSPLHF.

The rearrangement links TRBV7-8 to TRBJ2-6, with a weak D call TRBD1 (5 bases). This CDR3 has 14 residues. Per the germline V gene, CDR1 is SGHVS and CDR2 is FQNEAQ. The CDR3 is CAEGVPPGANVLTF. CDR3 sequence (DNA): TGTGCGGAAGGGGTGCCTCCTGGGGCCAACGTCCTGACTTTC.

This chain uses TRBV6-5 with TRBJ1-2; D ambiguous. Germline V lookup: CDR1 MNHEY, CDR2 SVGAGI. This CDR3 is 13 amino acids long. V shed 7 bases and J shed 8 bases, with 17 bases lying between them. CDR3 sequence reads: CASTRGQSGGYTF. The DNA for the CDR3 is TGTGCCAGCACCCGAGGGCAGTCTGGAGGCTACACCTTC.

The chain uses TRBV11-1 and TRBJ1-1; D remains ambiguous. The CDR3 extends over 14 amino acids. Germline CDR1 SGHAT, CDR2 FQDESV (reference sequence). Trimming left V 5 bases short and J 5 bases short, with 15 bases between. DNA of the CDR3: TGTGCCAGCAGCCCCTCCCCGGCGGATACTGAAGCTTTCTTT. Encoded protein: CASSPSPADTEAFF.

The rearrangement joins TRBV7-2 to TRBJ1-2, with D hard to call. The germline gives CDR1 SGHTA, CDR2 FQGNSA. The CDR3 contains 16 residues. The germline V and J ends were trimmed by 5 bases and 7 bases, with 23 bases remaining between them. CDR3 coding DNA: TGTGCCAGCAGCACCCGGGGTGGTGGCTCTTTAGGTGGCTACACCTTC. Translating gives CASSTRGGGSLGGYTF.

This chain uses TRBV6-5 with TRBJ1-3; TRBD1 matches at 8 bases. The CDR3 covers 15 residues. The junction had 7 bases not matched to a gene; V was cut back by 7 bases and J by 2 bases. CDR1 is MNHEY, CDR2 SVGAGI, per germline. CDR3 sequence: CASNQDRGAGNTIYF. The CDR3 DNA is TGTGCCAGCAACCAAGACAGGGGTGCTGGAAACACCATATATTTT.

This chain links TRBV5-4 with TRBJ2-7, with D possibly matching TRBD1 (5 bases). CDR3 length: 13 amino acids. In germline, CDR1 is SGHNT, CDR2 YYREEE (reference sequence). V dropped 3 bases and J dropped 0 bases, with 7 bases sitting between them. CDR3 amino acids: CASSSQASYEQYF. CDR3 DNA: TGTGCCAGCAGCTCACAGGCCTCCTACGAGCAGTACTTC.

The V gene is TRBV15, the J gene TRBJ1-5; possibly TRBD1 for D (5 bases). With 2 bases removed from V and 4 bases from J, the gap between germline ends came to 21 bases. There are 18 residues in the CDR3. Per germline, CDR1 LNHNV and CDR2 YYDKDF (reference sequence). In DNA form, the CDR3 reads TGTGCCACCAGCAGACCCCTAGGTACGCAGCAGGGTAATCAGCCCCAGCATTTT. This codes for CATSRPLGTQQGNQPQHF.

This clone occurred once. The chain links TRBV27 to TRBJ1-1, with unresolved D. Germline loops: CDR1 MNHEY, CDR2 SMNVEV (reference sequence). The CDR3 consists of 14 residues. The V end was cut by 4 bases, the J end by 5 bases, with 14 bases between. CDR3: CASSSLTLRTEAFF. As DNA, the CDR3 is TGTGCCAGCAGTTCACTGACCCTGAGGACTGAAGCTTTCTTT.